These T cell receptor beta chains were read from a single sample in a study of blood T cells in healthy people across ages. TCRdb passed the 5' RACE reads through MiXCR, listing each CDR3 protein once. The table lists 660,000 or so distinct CDR3 sequences, under 70% of them singletons. Sequenced material: blood. Every receptor here comes from a man aged 60 to 69 in good health. CDR3s include the opening cysteine and the closing phenylalanine or tryptophan. The D gene is left open where the match is weak. The size entry is marked missing in some rows and otherwise reads once, few, many or a size class.

D: TRBD2; J: TRBJ2-5; size: NA; V: TRBV20-1; CDR3: CSAHPGTSGGATETQYF; DNA: TGCAGTGCTCATCCCGGGACTAGCGGGGGGGCGACGGAGACCCAGTACTTC
D: TRBD2; J: TRBJ2-5; size: NA; V: TRBV4-1; CDR3: CASSNSGTSRETQYF; DNA: TGCGCCAGCAGCAACTCCGGGACTAGCCGGGAGACCCAGTACTTC
D: TRBD1; J: TRBJ1-2; size: NA; V: TRBV28; CDR3: CASSSRTGVGYGYTF; DNA: TGTGCCAGCAGTTCCCGGACAGGGGTGGGGTATGGCTACACCTTC
D: TRBD2; J: TRBJ2-1; size: NA; V: TRBV10-2; CDR3: CASSDSSGAYNEQFF; DNA: TGCGCCAGCAGTGACAGTAGCGGGGCGTATAATGAGCAGTTCTTC
D: NA; J: TRBJ2-5; size: NA; V: TRBV5-1; CDR3: CASSLGVQAASETQYF; DNA: TGCGCCAGCAGCTTGGGCGTTCAAGCGGCGTCAGAGACCCAGTACTTC
D: NA; J: TRBJ1-1; size: NA; V: TRBV27; CDR3: CASSLYPPRTEAFF; DNA: TGTGCCAGCAGTTTATATCCCCCTCGGACTGAAGCTTTCTTT
D: NA; J: TRBJ2-7; size: NA; V: TRBV6-2/TRBV6-3; CDR3: CASSPSSPYSSYEQYF; DNA: TGTGCCAGCAGCCCCTCCTCTCCCTATAGCTCCTACGAGCAGTACTTC
D: NA; J: TRBJ2-4; size: NA; V: TRBV2; CDR3: CASSEDRTIGKNIQYF; DNA: TGTGCCAGCAGTGAAGACAGGACTATCGGCAAAAACATTCAGTACTTC
D: NA; J: TRBJ2-3; size: NA; V: TRBV7-2; CDR3: CASSRNGVAGTDTQYF; DNA: TGTGCCAGCAGTCGTAACGGGGTAGCGGGCACAGATACGCAGTATTTT
D: TRBD2; J: TRBJ2-3; size: NA; V: TRBV3-1; CDR3: CASSQHGTSPDTQYF; DNA: TGTGCCAGCAGCCAACATGGGACTAGCCCAGATACGCAGTATTTT
D: NA; J: TRBJ2-7; size: few; V: TRBV7-9; CDR3: CASSLTPYEQYF; DNA: TGTGCCAGCAGCCTTACCCCCTACGAGCAGTACTTC
D: TRBD2; J: TRBJ2-3; size: few; V: TRBV7-2; CDR3: CASSLVAGSDTQYF; DNA: TGTGCCAGCAGCTTAGTAGCGGGGTCGGATACGCAGTATTTT
D: TRBD2; J: TRBJ2-3; size: NA; V: TRBV12-3/TRBV12-4; CDR3: CASSPGLAGGSPTDTQYF; DNA: TGTGCCAGCAGTCCCGGACTAGCGGGGGGGTCCCCCACAGATACGCAGTATTTT
D: TRBD2; J: TRBJ2-1; size: NA; V: TRBV20-1; CDR3: CSARGLDGLAGGPYNEQFF; DNA: TGCAGTGCTAGGGGGTTAGACGGACTAGCGGGGGGGCCTTACAATGAGCAGTTCTTC
D: TRBD1; J: TRBJ2-3; size: few; V: TRBV27; CDR3: CASTPWASGTGSDTQYF; DNA: TGTGCCAGCACTCCCTGGGCGTCGGGGACAGGATCAGATACGCAGTATTTT
D: NA; J: TRBJ1-4; size: once; V: TRBV12-3/TRBV12-4; CDR3: CASSFGQKLGEKLFF; DNA: TGTGCCAGCAGTTTTGGACAGAAGCTAGGTGAAAAACTGTTTTTT
D: TRBD1; J: TRBJ2-5; size: NA; V: TRBV25-1; CDR3: CASSAYAGGRETQYF; DNA: TGTGCCAGCAGTGCCTACGCAGGGGGCAGGGAGACCCAGTACTTC
D: NA; J: TRBJ2-7; size: NA; V: TRBV28; CDR3: CASSWGSGEQYF; DNA: TGTGCCAGCAGCTGGGGGAGCGGCGAGCAGTACTTC
D: NA; J: TRBJ2-5; size: NA; V: TRBV4-1; CDR3: CASSPSLSIGETQYF; DNA: TGCGCCAGCAGCCCCAGTTTGAGCATAGGAGAGACCCAGTACTTC
D: TRBD1; J: TRBJ1-4; size: few; V: TRBV5-1; CDR3: CASSLTGAEAEKLFF; DNA: TGCGCCAGCAGCCTTACAGGGGCCGAGGCTGAAAAACTGTTTTTT
D: NA; J: TRBJ2-7; size: NA; V: TRBV6-6; CDR3: CASSGGTGSYEQYF; DNA: TGTGCCAGCAGTGGGGGGACGGGGTCCTACGAGCAGTACTTC
D: NA; J: TRBJ2-3; size: few; V: TRBV24-1; CDR3: CATSDPGGPKTDTQYF; DNA: TGTGCCACCAGTGATCCCGGGGGGCCAAAAACAGATACGCAGTATTTT
D: NA; J: TRBJ2-5; size: NA; V: TRBV27; CDR3: CASSFSGQGGGEQYF; DNA: NA
D: NA; J: TRBJ2-5; size: few; V: TRBV3-1; CDR3: CASSQETGEIQETQYF; DNA: TGTGCCAGCAGCCAGGAGACCGGGGAAATCCAAGAGACCCAGTACTTC
D: NA; J: TRBJ1-1; size: few; V: TRBV6-6; CDR3: CASRPGLGDPRAFF; DNA: TGTGCCAGCAGACCGGGACTAGGGGACCCACGTGCTTTCTTT
D: TRBD1; J: TRBJ1-6; size: NA; V: TRBV7-8; CDR3: CASSYLRDSYNSPLHF; DNA: TGTGCCAGCAGCTACCTCCGGGACAGCTATAATTCACCCCTCCACTTT
D: TRBD1; J: TRBJ1-2; size: few; V: TRBV6-5; CDR3: CASNPGQGGGYTF; DNA: TGTGCCAGCAACCCGGGACAGGGTGGCGGCTACACCTTC
D: NA; J: TRBJ1-6; size: NA; V: TRBV7-6; CDR3: CASSTTSRGSSYNSPLHF; DNA: TGTGCCAGCAGCACCACCTCGAGGGGAAGCTCCTATAATTCACCCCTCCACTTT
D: TRBD1; J: TRBJ2-2; size: NA; V: TRBV29-1; CDR3: CSVGQVSTGELFF; DNA: TGCAGCGTCGGACAGGTTTCCACCGGGGAGCTGTTTTTT
D: NA; J: TRBJ2-3; size: NA; V: TRBV20-1; CDR3: CSAREETRRTDTQYF; DNA: TGCAGTGCTAGAGAGGAGACTAGAAGAACAGATACGCAGTATTTT
D: TRBD1; J: TRBJ1-2; size: NA; V: TRBV3-1; CDR3: CASSQGGQGQGYTF; DNA: TGTGCCAGCAGCCAGGGGGGACAGGGGCAGGGCTACACCTTC
D: NA; J: TRBJ1-2; size: once; V: TRBV7-2; CDR3: CASSLADGPYGYTF; DNA: TGTGCCAGCAGCTTAGCGGACGGTCCATATGGCTACACCTTC
D: NA; J: TRBJ2-1; size: NA; V: TRBV28; CDR3: CASSTGSREQFF; DNA: TGTGCCAGCAGTACCGGGAGTCGTGAGCAGTTCTTC
D: NA; J: TRBJ2-5; size: NA; V: TRBV7-2; CDR3: CASSLFLFALVGEQYF; DNA: TGTGCCAGCAGCTTGTTCTTGTTCGCGCTAGTGGGTGAGCAGTACTTC
D: TRBD2; J: TRBJ2-2; size: NA; V: TRBV7-9; CDR3: CAPGGTGELFF; DNA: TGTGCCCCCGGGGGGACCGGGGAGCTGTTTTTT
D: TRBD1; J: TRBJ2-4; size: few; V: TRBV2; CDR3: CASSQQGNIQYF; DNA: TGTGCCAGCAGTCAACAGGGGAACATTCAGTACTTC
D: NA; J: TRBJ2-1; size: NA; V: TRBV18; CDR3: CASSPDSHNEQFF; DNA: TGTGCCAGCTCACCCGATTCCCACAATGAGCAGTTCTTC
D: NA; J: TRBJ2-5; size: few; V: TRBV6-5; CDR3: CASSYSYGETQYF; DNA: TGTGCCAGCAGTTACTCGTATGGAGAGACCCAGTACTTC
D: NA; J: TRBJ2-2; size: NA; V: TRBV11-2; CDR3: CASTLTLGTGELFF; DNA: TGTGCCAGCACCTTGACACTAGGGACCGGGGAGCTGTTTTTT
D: NA; J: TRBJ2-3; size: once; V: TRBV10-3; CDR3: CTISESGDTDTQYF; DNA: TGTACCATCAGTGAGTCGGGCGACACAGATACGCAGTATTTT
D: TRBD2; J: TRBJ2-3; size: NA; V: TRBV20-1; CDR3: CSARDPLAGGSTDTQYF; DNA: TGCAGTGCTAGAGATCCTCTAGCGGGGGGCAGCACAGATACGCAGTATTTT
D: NA; J: TRBJ2-5; size: NA; V: TRBV7-2; CDR3: CASSSRGLRETQYF; DNA: TGTGCCAGCAGCTCCAGGGGCCTCCGGGAGACCCAGTACTTC
D: NA; J: TRBJ2-5; size: NA; V: TRBV7-2; CDR3: CASSLGGPWGETQYF; DNA: TGTGCCAGCAGCTTAGGGGGACCGTGGGGAGAGACCCAGTACTTC
D: TRBD1; J: TRBJ1-5; size: NA; V: TRBV6-1; CDR3: CASKGQYSNQPQHF; DNA: TGTGCCAGCAAGGGACAGTATAGCAATCAGCCCCAGCATTTT
D: NA; J: TRBJ2-4; size: NA; V: TRBV9; CDR3: CASSVGSSVGENIQYF; DNA: TGTGCCAGCAGCGTAGGGTCAAGCGTGGGGGAAAACATTCAGTACTTC
D: TRBD2; J: TRBJ2-5; size: few; V: TRBV28; CDR3: CASSTFGLAGEQYF; DNA: TGTGCCAGCAGTACCTTCGGGCTGGCGGGGGAGCAGTACTTC
D: NA; J: TRBJ1-1; size: once; V: TRBV12-3/TRBV12-4; CDR3: CASSARGLNTEAFF; DNA: TGTGCCAGCAGCGCCAGGGGCCTGAACACTGAAGCTTTCTTT
D: TRBD2; J: TRBJ2-1; size: many; V: TRBV12-3/TRBV12-4; CDR3: CASKPGTSGSRGFF; DNA: TGTGCCAGCAAACCCGGGACTAGCGGGAGCCGGGGGTTCTTC
D: NA; J: TRBJ2-7; size: once; V: TRBV18; CDR3: CASSPTQGRAYEQYF; DNA: TGTGCCAGCTCTCCAACCCAGGGACGGGCCTACGAGCAGTACTTC